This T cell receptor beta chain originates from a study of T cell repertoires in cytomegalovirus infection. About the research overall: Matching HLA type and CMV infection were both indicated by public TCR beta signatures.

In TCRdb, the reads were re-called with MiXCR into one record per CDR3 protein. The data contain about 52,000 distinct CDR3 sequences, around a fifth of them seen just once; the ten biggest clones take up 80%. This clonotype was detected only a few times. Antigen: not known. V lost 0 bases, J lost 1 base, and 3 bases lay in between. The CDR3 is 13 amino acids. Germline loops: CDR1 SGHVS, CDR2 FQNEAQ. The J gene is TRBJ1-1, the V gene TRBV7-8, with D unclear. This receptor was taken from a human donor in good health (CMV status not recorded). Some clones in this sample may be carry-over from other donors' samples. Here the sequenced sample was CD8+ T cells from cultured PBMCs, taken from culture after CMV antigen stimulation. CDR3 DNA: TGTGCCAGCAGCTTAGCCCCGAACACTGAAGCTTTCTTT. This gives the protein CASSLAPNTEAFF.